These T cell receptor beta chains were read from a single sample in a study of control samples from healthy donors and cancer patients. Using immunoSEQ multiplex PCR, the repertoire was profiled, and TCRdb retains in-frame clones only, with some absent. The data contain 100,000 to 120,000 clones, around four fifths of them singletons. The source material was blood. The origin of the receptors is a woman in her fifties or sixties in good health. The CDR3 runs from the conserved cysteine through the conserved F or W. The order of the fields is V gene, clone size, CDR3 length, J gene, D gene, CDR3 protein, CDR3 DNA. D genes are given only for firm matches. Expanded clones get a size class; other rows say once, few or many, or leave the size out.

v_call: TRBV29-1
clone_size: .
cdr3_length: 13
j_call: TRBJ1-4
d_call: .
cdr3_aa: CSVARGTNEKLFF
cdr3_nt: TGCAGCGTCGCTAGGGGTACTAATGAAAAACTGTTTTTT

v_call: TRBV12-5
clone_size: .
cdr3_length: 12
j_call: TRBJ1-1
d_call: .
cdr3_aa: CASGQTDTEAFF
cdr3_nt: TGTGCTAGTGGCCAGACTGATACTGAAGCTTTCTTT

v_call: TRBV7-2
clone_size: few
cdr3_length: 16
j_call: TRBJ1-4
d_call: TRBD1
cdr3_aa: CASSLSGQATNEKLFF
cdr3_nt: TGTGCCAGCAGCTTATCAGGACAGGCAACTAATGAAAAACTGTTTTTT

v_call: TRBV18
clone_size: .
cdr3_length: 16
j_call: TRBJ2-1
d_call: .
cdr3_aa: CASSRRGSGTDNEQFF
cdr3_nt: TGTGCCAGCTCTCGGAGAGGATCCGGGACTGACAATGAGCAGTTCTTC

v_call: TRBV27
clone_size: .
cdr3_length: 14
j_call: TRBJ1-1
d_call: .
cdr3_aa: CASSLLGANTEAFF
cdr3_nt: TGTGCCAGCAGTTTACTCGGAGCGAACACTGAAGCTTTCTTT

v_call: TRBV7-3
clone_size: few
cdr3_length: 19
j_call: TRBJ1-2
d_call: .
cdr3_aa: CASLGAVYTPRGAGYGYTF
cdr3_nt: TGTGCCAGCTTGGGAGCAGTCTATACCCCCCGGGGGGCCGGCTATGGCTACACCTTC

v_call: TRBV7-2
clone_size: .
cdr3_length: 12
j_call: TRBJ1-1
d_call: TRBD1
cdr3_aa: CASSSDRGGAFF
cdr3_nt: TGTGCCAGCAGCTCAGACAGGGGGGGAGCTTTCTTT

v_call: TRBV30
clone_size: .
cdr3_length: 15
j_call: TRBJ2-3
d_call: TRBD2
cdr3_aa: CAWSVLAGGPPEQYF
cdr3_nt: TGTGCCTGGAGTGTACTAGCGGGAGGGCCGCCAGAGCAGTATTTT

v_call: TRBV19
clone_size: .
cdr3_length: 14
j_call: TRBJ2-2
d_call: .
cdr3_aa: CASREAVNTGELFF
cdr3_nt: TGTGCCAGTAGAGAAGCGGTTAACACCGGGGAGCTGTTTTTT

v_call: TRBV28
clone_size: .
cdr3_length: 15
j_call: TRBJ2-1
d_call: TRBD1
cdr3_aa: CASTTRRTGNHEQFF
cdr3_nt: TGTGCCAGCACCACCCGGCGGACAGGGAATCATGAGCAGTTCTTC

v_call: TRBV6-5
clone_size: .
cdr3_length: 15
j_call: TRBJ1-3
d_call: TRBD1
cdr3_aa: CASAKDTGVGNTIYF
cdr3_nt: TGTGCCAGCGCAAAAGATACAGGGGTAGGAAACACCATATATTTT

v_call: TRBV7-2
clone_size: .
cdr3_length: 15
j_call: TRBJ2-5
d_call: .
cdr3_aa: CASSALSGTQETQYF
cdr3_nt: TGTGCCAGCAGCGCGTTGTCAGGGACCCAAGAGACCCAGTACTTC

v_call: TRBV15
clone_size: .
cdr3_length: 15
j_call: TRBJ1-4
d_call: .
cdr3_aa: CATSRDQRGVEKLFF
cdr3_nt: TGTGCCACCAGCAGAGATCAGAGGGGGGTTGAAAAACTGTTTTTT

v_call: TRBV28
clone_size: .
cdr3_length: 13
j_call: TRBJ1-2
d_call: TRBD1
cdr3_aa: CASSVGTDYGYTF
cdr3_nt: TGTGCCAGCAGTGTCGGGACAGACTATGGCTACACCTTC

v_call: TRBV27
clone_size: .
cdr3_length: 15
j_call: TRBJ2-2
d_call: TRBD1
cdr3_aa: CASSPTGVNTGELFF
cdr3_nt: TGTGCCAGCAGTCCTACAGGGGTAAACACCGGGGAGCTGTTTTTT

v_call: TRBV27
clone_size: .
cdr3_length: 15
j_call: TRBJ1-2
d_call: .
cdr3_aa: CASRASGVGNYGYTF
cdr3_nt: TGTGCCAGCAGAGCGTCAGGGGTGGGTAACTATGGCTACACCTTC

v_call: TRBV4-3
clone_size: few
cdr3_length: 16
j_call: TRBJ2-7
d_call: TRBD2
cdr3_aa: CASSQEFGLAGFDKYF
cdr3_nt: TGCGCCAGCAGCCAAGAATTTGGCCTAGCGGGGTTTGACAAGTACTTC

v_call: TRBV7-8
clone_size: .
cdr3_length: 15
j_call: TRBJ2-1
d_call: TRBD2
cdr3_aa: CASSLLTSGRNEQFF
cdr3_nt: TGTGCCAGCAGCTTATTAACTAGCGGGAGGAATGAGCAGTTCTTC

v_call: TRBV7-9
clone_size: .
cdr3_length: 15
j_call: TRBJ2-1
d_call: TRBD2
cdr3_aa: CASSLRLAGVNEQFF
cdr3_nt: TGTGCCAGCAGCTTGAGACTAGCGGGAGTCAATGAGCAGTTCTTC

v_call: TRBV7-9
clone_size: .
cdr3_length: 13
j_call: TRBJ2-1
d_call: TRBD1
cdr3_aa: CASSAQGETEQFF
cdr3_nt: TGTGCCAGCAGCGCCCAGGGGGAAACTGAGCAGTTCTTC

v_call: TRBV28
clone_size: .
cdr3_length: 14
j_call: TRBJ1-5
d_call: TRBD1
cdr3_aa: CASFTGTGYQPQHF
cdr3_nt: TGTGCCAGTTTTACCGGGACAGGCTATCAGCCCCAGCATTTT

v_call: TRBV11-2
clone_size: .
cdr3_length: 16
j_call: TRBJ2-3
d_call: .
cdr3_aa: CASSLGWDRFTDTQYF
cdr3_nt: TGTGCCAGCAGCTTAGGATGGGACCGATTCACAGATACGCAGTATTTT

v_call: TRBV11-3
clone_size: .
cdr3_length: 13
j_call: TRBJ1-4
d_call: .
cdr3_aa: CASSWGGHEKLFF
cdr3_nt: TGTGCCAGCAGCTGGGGGGGCCATGAAAAACTGTTTTTT

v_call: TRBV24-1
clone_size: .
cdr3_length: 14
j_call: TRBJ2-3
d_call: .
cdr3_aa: CATSGRVATDTQYF
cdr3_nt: TGTGCCACCAGTGGCAGAGTAGCCACAGATACGCAGTATTTT